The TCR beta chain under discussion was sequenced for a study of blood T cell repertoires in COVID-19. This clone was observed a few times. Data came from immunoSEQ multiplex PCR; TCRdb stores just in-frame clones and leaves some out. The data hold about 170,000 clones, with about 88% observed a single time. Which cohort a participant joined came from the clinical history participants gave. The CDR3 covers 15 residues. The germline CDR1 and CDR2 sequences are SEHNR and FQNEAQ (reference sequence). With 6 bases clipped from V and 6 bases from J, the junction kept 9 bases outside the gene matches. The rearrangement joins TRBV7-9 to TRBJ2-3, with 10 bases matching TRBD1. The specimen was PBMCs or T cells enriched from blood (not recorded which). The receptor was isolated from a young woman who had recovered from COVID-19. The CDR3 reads CASRRWDRGSDTQYF. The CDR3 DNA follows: TGTGCCAGCAGACGATGGGACAGGGGTTCCGATACGCAGTATTTT. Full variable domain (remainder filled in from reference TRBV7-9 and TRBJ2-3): DTGVSQNPRHKITKRGQNVTFRCDPISEHNRLYWYRQTLGQGPEFLTYFQNEAQLEKSRLLSDRFSAERPKGSFSTLEIQRTEQGDSAMYLCASRRWDRGSDTQYFGPGTRLTVL.